This T cell receptor beta chain was sequenced during a study of control samples from healthy donors and cancer patients. TCRdb's table, derived via immunoSEQ multiplex PCR, lists solely in-frame clones and lacks some. This table holds 95,000 to 100,000 clones, about 89% found once. This CDR3 region has 17 residues. In germline, CDR1 is KGHSH, CDR2 LQKENI. Trimming removed 3 bases from V and 1 base from J; junction bases left unmatched: 7. The V gene is TRBV18, the J gene TRBJ1-1, with 11 bases aligning to TRBD1. The origin of this receptor is a man aged 30-40 years in good health. The sequenced sample was blood. The CDR3 DNA reads as TGTGCCAGCTCACCGCCTAGGACAGGGGGCGCGAACACTGAAGCTTTCTTT. Its protein product is CASSPPRTGGANTEAFF.